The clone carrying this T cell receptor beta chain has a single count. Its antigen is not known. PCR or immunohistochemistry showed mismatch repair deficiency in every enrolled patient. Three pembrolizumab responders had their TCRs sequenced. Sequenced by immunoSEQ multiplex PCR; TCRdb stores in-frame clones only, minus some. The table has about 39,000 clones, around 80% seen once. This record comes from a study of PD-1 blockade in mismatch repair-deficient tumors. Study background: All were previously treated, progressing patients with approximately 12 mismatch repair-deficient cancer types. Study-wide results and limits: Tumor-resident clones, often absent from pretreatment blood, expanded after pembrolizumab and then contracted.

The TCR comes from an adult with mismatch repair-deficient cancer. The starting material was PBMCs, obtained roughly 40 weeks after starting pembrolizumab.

The CDR3 protein is CASSPGWTTEEQFF. CDR3 bases: TGTGCCAGCTCACCAGGGTGGACTACGGAGGAGCAGTTCTTC. The rearrangement uses TRBV18 and TRBJ2-1; D possibly corresponds to TRBD2 (6 bases). Germline loops: CDR1 KGHSH, CDR2 LQKENI. This CDR3 spans 14 amino acids. Trimming removed 2 bases from V and 10 bases from J, with 15 bases in between.